The present T cell receptor beta chain was sequenced within a study of cytomegalovirus exposure and HLA in healthy donors. PCR involved 60 Vbeta and 13 Jbeta primers. Assay: immunoSEQ multiplex PCR; the TCRdb copy retains only in-frame clones and omits some. The sample has about 57,000 clones, approximately 83% seen once; the top ten hold 4.3%. CDR1 and CDR2 from the germline V gene are MNHEY and SMNVEV (reference sequence). Trimming took off 8 bases at V and 0 bases at J, with 11 bases between the two ends. The CDR3 runs 13 residues. The study sampled nominally healthy donors, though unrecorded immune exposures were likely.

Material: PBMCs. The TCR sequence derives from a man under 40 in good health and CMV-seronegative. The V call is TRBV27, the J call TRBJ2-7; the D gene is possibly TRBD1 (5 bases). This CDR3 is CASGWGYSYEQYF. The CDR3 bases are TGTGCCAGCGGTTGGGGCTACTCCTACGAGCAGTACTTC.